The sequence of this TCR beta chain was determined in a study of blood T cell repertoires in COVID-19. Deletions cut 6 bases from V and 10 bases from J, with 22 bases between. The germline V gene encodes CDR1 MNHEY and CDR2 SVGAGI. The CDR3 totals 15 residues. The data were produced by immunoSEQ multiplex PCR, yet TCRdb's version contains in-frame clones alone and is incomplete. This sample yields tens of thousands of clones, of which 85% are seen a single time; roughly 2.9% belongs to the top ten. The clonotype originates from an elderly man with acute or convalescent COVID-19. J is TRBJ2-1 and V is TRBV6-5; TRBD2 might be the D (6 bases). Sequenced material: peripheral blood. The CDR3 DNA sequence: TGTGCCAGCAGACCTACCTCGTCGGGCGGGGTGGAGCAGTTCTTC. Translating gives CASRPTSSGGVEQFF.